The 8 T cell receptor beta chains below come from one sample, sequenced in a study of CD8 T cells in ankylosing spondylitis. Whole-study results and caveats: There was a TCR beta motif, made of roughly eight highly homologous variants, that appeared characteristic of ankylosing spondylitis blood.

From the 5' RACE reads, TCRdb called clonotypes with MiXCR, one entry per CDR3 protein. This table has under 450,000 distinct CDR3 sequences, roughly 17% appearing once. The antigens of these receptors remain unknown. The specimen sequenced was blood, either unsorted or a sorted T cell fraction (not recorded which). These receptors were collected from a male donor with ankylosing spondylitis.

This clonotype was seen only a few times. The rearrangement links TRBV28 to TRBJ1-4, with D unclear. The length of the CDR3 is 16 residues. V shed 5 bases and J shed 10 bases, with 23 bases lying between them. Germline V gives CDR1 MDHEN, CDR2 SYDVKM. CDR3 sequence (DNA): TGTGCCAGCAGTAGCCCACAGCCGCTCCGGATGAGAAAACTGTTTTTT. This encodes CASSSPQPLRMRKLFF.

In its sample, this clonotype was seen a few times. This chain connects TRBV15 to TRBJ2-5; perhaps TRBD2 as D (6 bases). Germline assignment: CDR1 LNHNV and CDR2 YYDKDF (reference sequence). Trimming pared 0 bases from V and 5 bases from J, leaving 13 bases between. This CDR3 region has 15 residues. This CDR3 reads CATSRDQLAGETQYF. CDR3 nucleotides: TGTGCCACCAGCAGAGATCAACTAGCAGGGGAGACCCAGTACTTC.

This clonotype was found a few times. V gene TRBV7-2 combines with J gene TRBJ2-5; D may correspond to TRBD1 or TRBD2 (5 bases each). The CDR3 loop spans 15 amino acids. The germline CDR1 and CDR2 sequences are SGHTA and FQGNSA. V was clipped by 1 base and J by 5 bases, with 14 bases between them. Written as DNA, the CDR3 is TGTGCCAGCAGCTTAGAGTCGAGGGGCCAGGAGACCCAGTACTTC. This encodes CASSLESRGQETQYF.

This clonotype was found many times. This chain links TRBV20-1 with TRBJ1-1; D is uncertain. CDR3 length: 12 amino acids. Trimming cost V 0 bases and J 1 base, with 3 bases left between them. Per the germline V gene, CDR1 is DFQATT and CDR2 is SNEGSKA (reference sequence). CDR3 loop: CSAREGNTEAFF. The CDR3 DNA is TGCAGTGCTAGAGAGGGGAACACTGAAGCTTTCTTT.

V is TRBV12-3 or TRBV12-4 and J is TRBJ2-3; tentatively, D is TRBD1 or TRBD2 (5 bases each). Between the trimmed V and J ends, which lost 3 bases and 0 bases, there was a span of 13 bases. This CDR3 has 16 amino acids. Here the CDR3 DNA reads TGTGCCAGCAGTTTGGGTATTGGGGGAAGCACAGATACGCAGTATTTT. Its translation: CASSLGIGGSTDTQYF.

In the case of this clonotype: Its ends do not fully match the called genes, so a read error is possible. The gene calls are TRBV7-2 and TRBJ2-1; no clear D gene. Germline V gene lookup returns CDR1 SGHTA and CDR2 FQGNSA. The CDR3 extends over 13 amino acids. The CDR3 sequence: CASSLALPNEQLF. The CDR3 nucleotides read TGTGCCAGCAGCTTGGCGCTTCCCAATGAGCAGCTCTTC.

This clonotype was counted many times. The rearrangement uses TRBV6-6 and TRBJ1-5; D is unclear. The CDR3 loop spans 12 amino acids. CDR1 and CDR2 (germline): MNHNY, SVGAGI (reference sequence). V was shortened by 2 bases and J by 11 bases, with 10 bases between the two germline ends. This CDR3 is CASSYRSGTQHF. CDR3 DNA: TGTGCCAGCAGTTACAGATCGGGTACCCAGCATTTT.

This clonotype was picked up a small number of times. The rearrangement joins TRBV5-4 to TRBJ2-5; D gene uncertain. The V and J ends lost 1 base and 9 bases respectively, with 16 bases between them. The CDR3 contains 14 residues. The germline CDR1 and CDR2 sequences are SGHNT and YYREEE (reference sequence). The CDR3 nucleotides are TGTGCCAGCAGCTTGTCCACGGGTCGGGCGGCCCAGTACTTC. This encodes CASSLSTGRAAQYF.